The sequence of this T cell receptor (beta chain) was determined in a study of blood T cell repertoires in COVID-19. Study-wide background: Material from acute and convalescent COVID-19 was sourced from the United States, Italy and Spain.

There are a few counts of this clone. Germline V gene data show CDR1 as MNHEY and CDR2 as SVGAGI. The CDR3 is 15 amino acids. The ends were cut back, 6 bases at V and 1 base at J, with 15 bases in the middle. TCRdb's table, derived via immunoSEQ multiplex PCR, lists solely in-frame clones and lacks some. The sample contains tens of thousands of clones, about nine tenths of which appear only once. Sequenced material: peripheral blood. The receptor was isolated from a man in his sixties with acute or convalescent COVID-19. The chain is built from TRBV6-5 and TRBJ1-1; unclear D gene. The CDR3 loop is CASSYTLAENTEAFF. DNA for the CDR3: TGTGCCAGCAGCTACACCCTGGCGGAGAACACTGAAGCTTTCTTT.